This is a list of T cell receptor beta chains from one sample in a study of OX40 agonist ivuxolimab in advanced cancers. Method: immunoSEQ multiplex PCR; TCRdb's copy keeps in-frame clones and lacks some. The sample holds about 26,000 clones, roughly four fifths seen once. The starting material was CD4+ or CD8+ T cells sorted from blood, obtained in a trial of the OX40 agonist ivuxolimab. The origin of the receptors is an adult with an advanced solid tumor such as melanoma, head and neck, liver or kidney cancer. CDR3s include the opening cysteine and the closing phenylalanine or tryptophan. The order of the fields is J gene, D gene, clone size, V gene, CDR3 protein, CDR3 DNA. D genes are given only for firm matches. Not all rows give a size; the values are once, few, many and, for expanded clones, a class.

J: TRBJ1-1; D: .; size: .; V: TRBV6-5; CDR3: CASSYSIPSAEAFF; DNA: TGTGCCAGCAGTTACTCGATACCTAGCGCTGAAGCTTTCTTT
J: TRBJ1-6; D: .; size: .; V: TRBV5-1; CDR3: CASSLLDNSYNSPLHF; DNA: TGCGCCAGCAGCCTCCTTGACAACTCCTATAATTCACCCCTCCACTTT
J: TRBJ1-2; D: .; size: once; V: TRBV4-1; CDR3: CASSPTTEANYGYTF; DNA: TGCGCCAGCAGCCCTACTACTGAGGCTAACTATGGCTACACCTTC
J: TRBJ1-5; D: .; size: .; V: TRBV5-6; CDR3: CASSFRASLTPQHF; DNA: TGTGCCAGCAGCTTCCGGGCGTCTCTTACGCCCCAGCATTTT
J: TRBJ1-1; D: .; size: once; V: TRBV4-1; CDR3: CASSLPPGKVDTEAFF; DNA: TGCGCCAGCAGCCTGCCCCCAGGGAAGGTAGACACTGAAGCTTTCTTT
J: TRBJ1-5; D: .; size: .; V: TRBV27; CDR3: CASSLVGAQPQHF; DNA: TGTGCCAGCAGTTTAGTTGGGGCTCAGCCCCAGCATTTT
J: TRBJ2-1; D: .; size: .; V: TRBV5-6; CDR3: CASSLVGGGDNEQFF; DNA: TGTGCCAGCAGCTTGGTCGGGGGTGGGGACAATGAGCAGTTCTTC
J: TRBJ1-3; D: .; size: few; V: TRBV21-1; CDR3: CASSLPGPTGNTIYF; DNA: TGTGCCAGCAGCCTCCCCGGGCCGACTGGAAACACCATATATTTT
J: TRBJ1-2; D: TRBD1; size: large; V: TRBV6-5; CDR3: CASSPDRVYGYTF; DNA: TGTGCCAGCAGCCCTGACAGGGTGTATGGCTACACCTTC
J: TRBJ1-4; D: .; size: .; V: TRBV2; CDR3: CASRPPPPNEKLFF; DNA: TGTGCCAGCAGACCGCCACCGCCTAATGAAAAACTGTTTTTT
J: TRBJ2-3; D: .; size: few; V: TRBV6-6; CDR3: CASSYVRSGTDTQYF; DNA: TGTGCCAGCAGTTACGTTCGTAGTGGCACAGATACGCAGTATTTT
J: TRBJ1-1; D: .; size: few; V: TRBV2; CDR3: CASLLLLNTEAFF; DNA: TGTGCCAGCCTTTTGTTGTTGAACACTGAAGCTTTCTTT
J: TRBJ2-5; D: TRBD2; size: .; V: TRBV4-2; CDR3: CAPGLPEETQYF; DNA: TGTGCCCCGGGACTACCAGAAGAGACCCAGTACTTC
J: TRBJ2-7; D: TRBD2; size: .; V: TRBV12-5; CDR3: CASGLFPGGYEQYF; DNA: TGTGCTAGTGGTTTGTTTCCGGGGGGCTACGAGCAGTACTTC
J: TRBJ1-1; D: TRBD1; size: .; V: TRBV10-2; CDR3: CASSEDRVWTEAFF; DNA: TGCGCCAGCAGTGAGGACAGGGTGTGGACTGAAGCTTTCTTT
J: TRBJ2-7; D: .; size: .; V: TRBV11-2; CDR3: CASSLGGALEQYF; DNA: TGTGCCAGCAGCTTAGGCGGGGCCCTCGAGCAGTACTTC
J: TRBJ2-1; D: TRBD1; size: .; V: TRBV18; CDR3: CASSPMTGEDNEQFF; DNA: TGTGCCAGCTCACCAATGACAGGGGAGGACAATGAGCAGTTCTTC
J: TRBJ2-1; D: .; size: .; V: TRBV6-1; CDR3: CASSEVEHNEQFF; DNA: TGTGCCAGCAGTGAAGTGGAGCACAATGAGCAGTTCTTC
J: TRBJ2-1; D: .; size: .; V: TRBV10-1; CDR3: CASSDNNEQFF; DNA: TGCGCCAGCAGTGACAACAATGAGCAGTTCTTC
J: TRBJ2-7; D: .; size: .; V: TRBV7-9; CDR3: CASSLRNYEQYF; DNA: TGTGCCAGCAGCTTAAGAAACTACGAGCAGTACTTC
J: TRBJ1-5; D: .; size: .; V: TRBV6-5; CDR3: CASSYSRGLGQPQHF; DNA: TGTGCCAGCAGTTACTCTCGGGGCCTGGGTCAGCCCCAGCATTTT
J: TRBJ2-3; D: .; size: .; V: TRBV5-1; CDR3: CASSLDFPSTDTQYF; DNA: TGCGCCAGCAGCTTGGACTTTCCTAGCACAGATACGCAGTATTTT
J: TRBJ1-6; D: .; size: .; V: TRBV2; CDR3: CASSEFGAGDSPLHF; DNA: TGTGCCAGCAGTGAATTTGGGGCCGGGGATTCACCCCTCCACTTT
J: TRBJ2-1; D: TRBD2; size: once; V: TRBV4-1; CDR3: CASSQDGGGSYNEQFF; DNA: TGCGCCAGCAGCCAAGATGGGGGGGGCTCCTACAATGAGCAGTTCTTC
J: TRBJ1-5; D: .; size: .; V: TRBV30; CDR3: CAWSLKDSNQPQHF; DNA: TGTGCCTGGAGTCTAAAGGACAGCAATCAGCCCCAGCATTTT
J: TRBJ1-1; D: .; size: .; V: TRBV6-1; CDR3: CASTSGQFFAEAFF; DNA: TGTGCCAGCACATCCGGACAGTTTTTTGCTGAAGCTTTCTTT
J: TRBJ1-1; D: .; size: once; V: TRBV6-1; CDR3: CASSEDPAIEAFF; DNA: TGTGCCAGCAGTGAAGATCCGGCCATTGAAGCTTTCTTT
J: TRBJ2-5; D: .; size: .; V: TRBV11-2; CDR3: CASSPGTNSNQETQYF; DNA: TGTGCCAGCAGCCCAGGGACAAATTCTAACCAAGAGACCCAGTACTTC